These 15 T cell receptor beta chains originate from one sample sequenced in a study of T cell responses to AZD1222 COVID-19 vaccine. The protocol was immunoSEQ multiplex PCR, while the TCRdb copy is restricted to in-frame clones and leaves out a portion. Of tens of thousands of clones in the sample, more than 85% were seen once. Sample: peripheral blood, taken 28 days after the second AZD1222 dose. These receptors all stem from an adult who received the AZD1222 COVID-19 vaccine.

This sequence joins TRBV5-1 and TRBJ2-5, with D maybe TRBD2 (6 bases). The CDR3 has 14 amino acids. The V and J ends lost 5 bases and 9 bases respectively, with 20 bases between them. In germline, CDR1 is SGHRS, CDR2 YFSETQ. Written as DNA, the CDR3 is TGCGCCAGCAGTTCCAGCAGCGGGTCGGTAGCCCAGTACTTC. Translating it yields CASSSSSGSVAQYF. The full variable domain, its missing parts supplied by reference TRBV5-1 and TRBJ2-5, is KAGVTQTPRYLIKTRGQQVTLSCSPISGHRSVSWYQQTPGQGLQFLFEYFSETQRNKGNFPGRFSGRQFSNSRSEMNVSTLELGDSALYLCASSSSSGSVAQYFGPGTRLLVL.

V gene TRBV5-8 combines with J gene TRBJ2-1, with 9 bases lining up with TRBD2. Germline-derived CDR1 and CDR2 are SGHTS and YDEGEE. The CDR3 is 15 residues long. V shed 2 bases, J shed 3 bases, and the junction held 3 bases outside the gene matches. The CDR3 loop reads CASSFSGRVYNEQFF. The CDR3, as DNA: TGTGCCAGCAGCTTTAGCGGGAGAGTCTACAATGAGCAGTTCTTC.

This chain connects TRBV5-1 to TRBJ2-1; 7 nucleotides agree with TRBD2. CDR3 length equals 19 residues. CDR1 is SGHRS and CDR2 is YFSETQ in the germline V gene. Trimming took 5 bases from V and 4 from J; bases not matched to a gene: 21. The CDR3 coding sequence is TGCGCCAGCAGGGTGACAGTTGCGGGAGTGAGGGCGACTTACAATGAGCAGTTCTTC. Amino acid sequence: CASRVTVAGVRATYNEQFF.

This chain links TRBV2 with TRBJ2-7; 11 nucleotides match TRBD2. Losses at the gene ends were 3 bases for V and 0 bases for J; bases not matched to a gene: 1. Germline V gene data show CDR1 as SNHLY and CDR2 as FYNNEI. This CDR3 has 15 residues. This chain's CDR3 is CASSEGTSGSYEQYF. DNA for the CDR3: TGTGCCAGCAGTGAGGGGACTAGCGGCTCCTACGAGCAGTACTTC.

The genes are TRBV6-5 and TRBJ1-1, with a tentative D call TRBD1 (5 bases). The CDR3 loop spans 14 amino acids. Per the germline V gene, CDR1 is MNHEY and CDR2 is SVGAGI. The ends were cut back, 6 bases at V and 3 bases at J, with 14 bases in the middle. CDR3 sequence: CASRGWGEDTEAFF. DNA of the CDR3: TGTGCCAGCAGGGGGTGGGGGGAAGACACTGAAGCTTTCTTT.

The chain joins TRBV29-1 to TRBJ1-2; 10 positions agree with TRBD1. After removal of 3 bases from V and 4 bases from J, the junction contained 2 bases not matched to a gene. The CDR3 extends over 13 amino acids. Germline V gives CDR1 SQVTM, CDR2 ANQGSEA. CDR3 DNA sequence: TGCAGCGTTGAGGACAGGGGGGTCTATGGCTACACCTTC. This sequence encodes CSVEDRGVYGYTF.

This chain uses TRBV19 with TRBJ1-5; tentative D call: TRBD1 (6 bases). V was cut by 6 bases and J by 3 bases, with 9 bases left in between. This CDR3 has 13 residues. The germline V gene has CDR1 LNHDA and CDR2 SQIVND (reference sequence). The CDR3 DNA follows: TGTGCCAGTAGGGGGGCAGACAATCAGCCCCAGCATTTT. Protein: CASRGADNQPQHF.

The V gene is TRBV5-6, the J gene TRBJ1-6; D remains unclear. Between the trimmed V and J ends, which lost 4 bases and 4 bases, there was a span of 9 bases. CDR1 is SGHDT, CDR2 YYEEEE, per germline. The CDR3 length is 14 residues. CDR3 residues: CASSHGGYNSPLHF. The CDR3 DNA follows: TGTGCCAGCAGCCACGGCGGGTATAATTCACCCCTCCACTTT.

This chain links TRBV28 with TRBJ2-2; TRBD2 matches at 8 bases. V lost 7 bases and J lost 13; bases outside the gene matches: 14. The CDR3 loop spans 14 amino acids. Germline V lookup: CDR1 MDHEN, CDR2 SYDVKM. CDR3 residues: CASTLGSGTELLFF. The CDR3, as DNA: TGTGCCAGCACACTGGGTAGCGGGACGGAGCTGCTGTTTTTT. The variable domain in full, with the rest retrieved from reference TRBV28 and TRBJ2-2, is DVKVTQSSRYLVKRTGEKVFLECVQDMDHENMFWYRQDPGLGLRLIYFSYDVKMKEKGDIPEGYSVSREKKERFSLILESASTNQTSMYLCASTLGSGTELLFFGEGSRLTVL.

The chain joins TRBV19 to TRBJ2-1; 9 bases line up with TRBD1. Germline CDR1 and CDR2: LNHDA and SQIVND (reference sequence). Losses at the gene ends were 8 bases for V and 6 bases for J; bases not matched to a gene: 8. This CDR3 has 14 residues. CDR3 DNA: TGTGCCAGTGTAACAGGGGGCCCCGCCAATGAGCAGTTCTTC. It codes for CASVTGGPANEQFF.

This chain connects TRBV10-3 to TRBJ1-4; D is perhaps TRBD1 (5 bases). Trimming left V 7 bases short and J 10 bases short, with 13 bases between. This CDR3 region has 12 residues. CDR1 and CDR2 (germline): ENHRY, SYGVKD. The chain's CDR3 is CAINDPGGKLFF. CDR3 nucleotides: TGTGCCATCAATGACCCCGGGGGAAAACTGTTTTTT.

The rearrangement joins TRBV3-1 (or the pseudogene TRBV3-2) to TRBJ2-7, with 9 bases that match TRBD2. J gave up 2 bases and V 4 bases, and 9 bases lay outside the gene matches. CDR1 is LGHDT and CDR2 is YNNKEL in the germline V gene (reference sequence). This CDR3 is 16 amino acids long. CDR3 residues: CASSLKGGREAYEQYF. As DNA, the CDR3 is TGTGCCAGCAGCCTAAAGGGCGGGAGGGAGGCCTACGAGCAGTACTTC.

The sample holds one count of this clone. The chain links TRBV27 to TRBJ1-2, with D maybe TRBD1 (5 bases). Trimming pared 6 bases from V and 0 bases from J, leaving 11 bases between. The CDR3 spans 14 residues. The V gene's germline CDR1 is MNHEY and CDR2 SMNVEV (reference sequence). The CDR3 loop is CASRNTGPNYGYTF. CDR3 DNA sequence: TGTGCCAGCAGAAATACAGGACCTAACTATGGCTACACCTTC.

For the CDR3, the DNA is TGTGCCAGCAGTTTAGGGGGGCTTAATGAAAAACTGTTTTTT. Its protein product is CASSLGGLNEKLFF. The chain couples TRBV28 to TRBJ1-4; D is perhaps TRBD1 (6 bases). The CDR3 has 14 amino acids. The V end lost 2 bases, the J end lost 4 bases, and 8 bases lay between the germline ends. CDR1 and CDR2 from the germline V gene are MDHEN and SYDVKM.

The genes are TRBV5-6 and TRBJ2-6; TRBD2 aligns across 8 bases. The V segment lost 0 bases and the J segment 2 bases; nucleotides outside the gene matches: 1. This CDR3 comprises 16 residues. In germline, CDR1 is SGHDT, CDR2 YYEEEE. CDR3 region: CASSLAGGTGANVLTF. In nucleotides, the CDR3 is TGTGCCAGCAGCTTGGCGGGGGGGACTGGGGCCAACGTCCTGACTTTC.